This T cell receptor (beta chain) was captured by sequencing in a study of CD8 T cells in Susac syndrome. Findings and caveats of the study: The authors acknowledged that their TCR sequencing and HLA analysis involved a relatively small number of individuals.

cDNA came from about 0.5 to 1 ug RNA primed by random hexamers. TCRdb redid the calling of the immunoSEQ multiplex PCR reads with MiXCR, one entry per CDR3 protein. The table lists more than 100,000 distinct CDR3 sequences, roughly 80% of them singletons. Germline CDR1 is KGHSH and CDR2 is LQKENI. This CDR3 has 15 amino acids. Trimming took 2 bases from V and 8 from J, leaving 16 bases between them. About this clonotype itself: Its antigen is currently unknown.

Negative magnetic isolation gave CD8+ and CD4+ cells; FACS enriched CD8+ TEMRA. The sample was CD8+ T cells from PBMCs. The rearrangement links TRBV18 to TRBJ2-1, with D hard to call. The receptor comes from a human donor with multiple sclerosis. This CDR3 reads CASSPAEASTDEQFF. As DNA, the CDR3 is TGTGCCAGCTCACCAGCTGAGGCTAGTACGGATGAGCAGTTCTTC. The full variable domain, rest sourced from reference TRBV18 and TRBJ2-1, is NAGVMQNPRHLVRRRGQEARLRCSPMKGHSHVYWYRQLPEEGLKFMVYLQKENIIDESGMPKERFSAEFPKEGPSILRIQQVVRGDSAAYFCASSPAEASTDEQFFGPGTRLTVL.